These T cell receptor beta chains were read from a single sample in a study of T cell responses to AZD1222 COVID-19 vaccine. The method was immunoSEQ multiplex PCR; TCRdb's version includes in-frame clones alone and lacks a portion of them. The table lists 140,000 to 150,000 clones, just over 90% of them singletons. This specimen consisted of peripheral blood, obtained on day 0 of AZD1222 vaccination. Every receptor here comes from an adult in good health. Both conserved end residues are part of each CDR3. A D gene is named only where the DNA matches it firmly. Size is stated for part of the rows, as once, few or many counts, or as a class when the clone is expanded.

abundance: .
d_gene: .
v_gene: TRBV6-5
j_gene: TRBJ1-1
CDR3aa: CASSYSDKGAEAFF
CDR3nt: TGTGCCAGCAGTTACTCGGACAAGGGGGCTGAAGCTTTCTTT

abundance: .
d_gene: .
v_gene: TRBV7-3
j_gene: TRBJ1-6
CDR3aa: CASSLTAGRGSPLHF
CDR3nt: TGTGCCAGCAGCTTAACTGCAGGGCGAGGTTCACCCCTCCACTTT

abundance: .
d_gene: .
v_gene: TRBV10-3
j_gene: TRBJ2-1
CDR3aa: CAMGSGSYNEQFF
CDR3nt: TGTGCCATGGGATCAGGGTCCTACAATGAGCAGTTCTTC

abundance: .
d_gene: .
v_gene: TRBV7-3
j_gene: TRBJ2-2
CDR3aa: CASSPPGIGELFF
CDR3nt: TGTGCCAGCAGCCCGCCAGGCATCGGGGAGCTGTTTTTT

abundance: .
d_gene: .
v_gene: TRBV4-2
j_gene: TRBJ1-1
CDR3aa: CASSGYGAFF
CDR3nt: TGTGCCAGCAGCGGGTATGGAGCTTTCTTT

abundance: .
d_gene: .
v_gene: TRBV14
j_gene: TRBJ2-1
CDR3aa: CASSQQLHNEQFF
CDR3nt: TGTGCCAGCAGCCAACAGCTCCACAATGAGCAGTTCTTC

abundance: once
d_gene: .
v_gene: TRBV11-2
j_gene: TRBJ2-1
CDR3aa: CASSLVSESFYNEQFF
CDR3nt: TGTGCCAGCAGCTTAGTGTCGGAAAGCTTCTACAATGAGCAGTTCTTC

abundance: once
d_gene: .
v_gene: TRBV7-2
j_gene: TRBJ2-7
CDR3aa: CASSLGWSGTYEQYF
CDR3nt: TGTGCCAGCAGCTTAGGCTGGTCCGGGACCTACGAGCAGTACTTC

abundance: .
d_gene: TRBD1
v_gene: TRBV28
j_gene: TRBJ1-6
CDR3aa: CASSFGDRLDSPLHF
CDR3nt: TGTGCCAGCAGTTTTGGGGACAGATTGGATTCACCCCTCCACTTT

abundance: once
d_gene: .
v_gene: TRBV27
j_gene: TRBJ2-1
CDR3aa: CASGRQRVTYNEQFF
CDR3nt: TGTGCCAGCGGACGGCAGCGGGTTACCTACAATGAGCAGTTCTTC

abundance: .
d_gene: .
v_gene: TRBV25-1
j_gene: TRBJ2-3
CDR3aa: CASSEVADSGITDTQYF
CDR3nt: TGTGCCAGCAGTGAGGTGGCGGACTCCGGTATCACAGATACGCAGTATTTT

abundance: .
d_gene: TRBD1
v_gene: TRBV19
j_gene: TRBJ1-1
CDR3aa: CASKGAIPEAFF
CDR3nt: TGTGCCAGTAAGGGGGCGATTCCTGAAGCTTTCTTT

abundance: .
d_gene: TRBD2
v_gene: TRBV19
j_gene: TRBJ2-5
CDR3aa: CASSPTSVWETQYF
CDR3nt: TGTGCCAGTAGTCCCACTAGCGTCTGGGAGACCCAGTACTTC

abundance: few
d_gene: TRBD1
v_gene: TRBV28
j_gene: TRBJ2-7
CDR3aa: CASRKTGNLLSYEQYF
CDR3nt: TGTGCCAGCAGAAAGACAGGGAACCTTTTGTCCTACGAGCAGTACTTC

abundance: .
d_gene: TRBD2
v_gene: TRBV11-2
j_gene: TRBJ2-7
CDR3aa: CASSLNRAGLRREQYF
CDR3nt: TGTGCCAGCAGCTTAAACAGAGCGGGACTACGGAGGGAGCAGTACTTC

abundance: few
d_gene: .
v_gene: TRBV19
j_gene: TRBJ1-3
CDR3aa: CASSARTLSGNTIYF
CDR3nt: TGTGCCAGTAGTGCCCGGACACTCTCTGGAAACACCATATATTTT

abundance: .
d_gene: .
v_gene: TRBV7-2
j_gene: TRBJ1-2
CDR3aa: CASSLAQQHPYGYTF
CDR3nt: TGTGCCAGCAGCTTAGCCCAACAGCATCCGTATGGCTACACCTTC

abundance: .
d_gene: TRBD1
v_gene: TRBV7-9
j_gene: TRBJ1-2
CDR3aa: CASSRRTGENGYTF
CDR3nt: TGTGCCAGCAGTCGCCGGACAGGGGAGAATGGCTACACCTTC

abundance: .
d_gene: .
v_gene: TRBV11-3
j_gene: TRBJ1-2
CDR3aa: CASSAETTGYTF
CDR3nt: TGTGCCAGCAGCGCCGAAACGACTGGCTACACCTTC

abundance: .
d_gene: .
v_gene: TRBV19
j_gene: TRBJ1-2
CDR3aa: CASSFPNWGYTF
CDR3nt: TGTGCCAGTAGTTTCCCTAATTGGGGCTACACCTTC

abundance: .
d_gene: .
v_gene: TRBV20-1
j_gene: TRBJ1-1
CDR3aa: CSASSTEAFF
CDR3nt: TGCAGTGCTAGTTCCACTGAAGCTTTCTTT

abundance: .
d_gene: .
v_gene: TRBV2
j_gene: TRBJ2-3
CDR3aa: CASRAMPGTDTQYF
CDR3nt: TGTGCCAGCCGAGCCATGCCCGGCACAGATACGCAGTATTTT

abundance: .
d_gene: .
v_gene: TRBV4-1
j_gene: TRBJ1-2
CDR3aa: CASSQDNRVYGYTF
CDR3nt: TGCGCCAGCAGCCAAGATAACAGAGTGTATGGCTACACCTTC

abundance: .
d_gene: .
v_gene: TRBV7-2
j_gene: TRBJ2-7
CDR3aa: CASSATFSRGGSYEQYF
CDR3nt: TGTGCCAGCAGCGCAACCTTCTCCAGGGGGGGGTCCTACGAGCAGTACTTC

abundance: .
d_gene: .
v_gene: TRBV5-1
j_gene: TRBJ2-2
CDR3aa: CASSPMSANTGELFF
CDR3nt: TGCGCCAGCAGCCCCATGAGCGCGAACACCGGGGAGCTGTTTTTT

abundance: .
d_gene: TRBD1
v_gene: TRBV2
j_gene: TRBJ1-2
CDR3aa: CASSVQGWGYTF
CDR3nt: TGTGCCAGCAGTGTACAGGGGTGGGGCTACACCTTC

abundance: .
d_gene: .
v_gene: TRBV5-6
j_gene: TRBJ2-7
CDR3aa: CASSLRRAKYEQYF
CDR3nt: TGTGCCAGCAGCTTGCGCAGGGCAAAGTACGAGCAGTACTTC

abundance: .
d_gene: .
v_gene: TRBV24-1
j_gene: TRBJ2-7
CDR3aa: CATSEGALEEQYF
CDR3nt: TGTGCCACCAGTGAAGGGGCACTCGAAGAGCAGTACTTC

abundance: .
d_gene: TRBD1
v_gene: TRBV19
j_gene: TRBJ1-2
CDR3aa: CASSQTGSGYGYTF
CDR3nt: TGTGCCAGTAGTCAGACAGGGTCTGGCTATGGCTACACCTTC

abundance: .
d_gene: .
v_gene: TRBV15
j_gene: TRBJ1-2
CDR3aa: CATSSNTGYTF
CDR3nt: TGTGCCACCAGCAGTAATACGGGCTACACCTTC

abundance: .
d_gene: .
v_gene: TRBV29-1
j_gene: TRBJ1-1
CDR3aa: CSVASHTEAFF
CDR3nt: TGCAGCGTTGCGTCGCACACTGAAGCTTTCTTT

abundance: .
d_gene: .
v_gene: TRBV11-2
j_gene: TRBJ1-4
CDR3aa: CASSFYQDNEKLFF
CDR3nt: TGTGCCAGCAGCTTCTACCAGGATAATGAAAAACTGTTTTTT

abundance: .
d_gene: TRBD2
v_gene: TRBV7-8
j_gene: TRBJ2-7
CDR3aa: CASSSRSGGILWEQYF
CDR3nt: TGTGCCAGCAGCTCCCGTAGCGGGGGGATCCTATGGGAGCAGTACTTC

abundance: .
d_gene: TRBD2
v_gene: TRBV6-5
j_gene: TRBJ2-3
CDR3aa: CASSYRGLAEDTQYF
CDR3nt: TGTGCCAGCAGTTACAGGGGACTAGCGGAAGATACGCAGTATTTT

abundance: .
d_gene: .
v_gene: TRBV11-2
j_gene: TRBJ1-1
CDR3aa: CASSSQGLTEAFF
CDR3nt: TGTGCCAGCAGCTCGCAGGGGTTAACTGAAGCTTTCTTT

abundance: once
d_gene: .
v_gene: TRBV30
j_gene: TRBJ1-2
CDR3aa: CAFRTENYGYTF
CDR3nt: TGTGCCTTCCGGACGGAGAACTATGGCTACACCTTC

abundance: .
d_gene: .
v_gene: TRBV27
j_gene: TRBJ2-2
CDR3aa: CASSLWRAGELFF
CDR3nt: TGTGCCAGCAGTTTATGGCGGGCCGGGGAGCTGTTTTTT

abundance: .
d_gene: .
v_gene: TRBV5-1
j_gene: TRBJ2-2
CDR3aa: CASSPSWEANTGELFF
CDR3nt: TGCGCCAGCAGCCCTTCGTGGGAAGCTAACACCGGGGAGCTGTTTTTT

abundance: .
d_gene: .
v_gene: TRBV10-3
j_gene: TRBJ2-1
CDR3aa: CAIRAAQLTPNEQFF
CDR3nt: TGTGCCATCAGGGCAGCCCAATTAACACCCAATGAGCAGTTCTTC

abundance: .
d_gene: TRBD1
v_gene: TRBV4-1
j_gene: TRBJ2-2
CDR3aa: CASSSGQGRTGELFF
CDR3nt: TGCGCCAGCAGCTCTGGACAGGGAAGGACCGGGGAGCTGTTTTTT

abundance: .
d_gene: .
v_gene: TRBV3-1/TRBV3-2
j_gene: TRBJ1-5
CDR3aa: CASSQGEGYSNQPQHF
CDR3nt: TGTGCCAGCAGCCAAGGGGAAGGGTACAGCAATCAGCCCCAGCATTTT

abundance: .
d_gene: TRBD1
v_gene: TRBV28
j_gene: TRBJ1-5
CDR3aa: CASSLDRADQPQHF
CDR3nt: TGTGCCAGCAGTTTAGACAGGGCGGATCAGCCCCAGCATTTT

abundance: .
d_gene: .
v_gene: TRBV28
j_gene: TRBJ1-6
CDR3aa: CASTSGSLALHF
CDR3nt: TGTGCCAGCACGTCAGGGTCCCTGGCCCTCCACTTT

abundance: .
d_gene: TRBD2
v_gene: TRBV19
j_gene: TRBJ2-1
CDR3aa: CASSLAGGNNEQFF
CDR3nt: TGTGCCAGTAGTTTAGCGGGGGGTAACAATGAGCAGTTCTTC

abundance: .
d_gene: .
v_gene: TRBV25-1
j_gene: TRBJ2-2
CDR3aa: CASSWGRDIYTGELFF
CDR3nt: TGTGCCAGCAGTTGGGGTCGGGACATTTACACCGGGGAGCTGTTTTTT

abundance: .
d_gene: .
v_gene: TRBV6-5
j_gene: TRBJ2-2
CDR3aa: CASSYGPGDYTGELFF
CDR3nt: TGTGCCAGCAGTTACGGCCCCGGGGATTACACCGGGGAGCTGTTTTTT

abundance: .
d_gene: .
v_gene: TRBV18
j_gene: TRBJ1-1
CDR3aa: CASSFNPGPGRPEAFF
CDR3nt: TGTGCCAGCTCATTCAATCCGGGCCCGGGGAGGCCTGAAGCTTTCTTT

abundance: .
d_gene: .
v_gene: TRBV5-5
j_gene: TRBJ1-1
CDR3aa: CASSRGAPLVTENTEAFF
CDR3nt: TGTGCCAGCTCCCGAGGGGCCCCGCTAGTGACAGAGAACACTGAAGCTTTCTTT

abundance: .
d_gene: .
v_gene: TRBV4-1
j_gene: TRBJ1-3
CDR3aa: CASSQVPGSGNTIYF
CDR3nt: TGCGCCAGCAGCCAAGTTCCGGGCTCTGGAAACACCATATATTTT

abundance: .
d_gene: .
v_gene: TRBV28
j_gene: TRBJ2-1
CDR3aa: CASSLGGRGQFF
CDR3nt: TGTGCCAGCAGTTTGGGGGGAAGGGGGCAGTTCTTC

abundance: .
d_gene: .
v_gene: TRBV4-1
j_gene: TRBJ2-7
CDR3aa: CASSQVGFLSYEQYF
CDR3nt: TGCGCCAGCAGCCAAGTGGGTTTCCTCAGCTACGAGCAGTACTTC

abundance: .
d_gene: TRBD1
v_gene: TRBV13
j_gene: TRBJ2-7
CDR3aa: CASSLPGTGVGEQYF
CDR3nt: TGTGCCAGCAGCCTGCCCGGGACAGGGGTGGGCGAGCAGTACTTC

abundance: .
d_gene: .
v_gene: TRBV7-2
j_gene: TRBJ2-5
CDR3aa: CASSFQAQETQYF
CDR3nt: TGTGCCAGCAGCTTCCAGGCGCAAGAGACCCAGTACTTC

abundance: .
d_gene: .
v_gene: TRBV29-1
j_gene: TRBJ1-1
CDR3aa: CSVVVREDTEAFF
CDR3nt: TGCAGCGTTGTGGTGCGCGAGGACACTGAAGCTTTCTTT

abundance: once
d_gene: .
v_gene: TRBV7-3
j_gene: TRBJ1-1
CDR3aa: CASSPDPGAFAEAFF
CDR3nt: TGTGCCAGCAGCCCCGATCCGGGGGCGTTCGCTGAAGCTTTCTTT

abundance: .
d_gene: TRBD1
v_gene: TRBV10-3
j_gene: TRBJ1-1
CDR3aa: CAIRRDRGSEAFF
CDR3nt: TGTGCCATCAGGAGGGACAGGGGATCTGAAGCTTTCTTT

abundance: .
d_gene: .
v_gene: TRBV10-1
j_gene: TRBJ2-7
CDR3aa: CARAGQQGNYEQYF
CDR3nt: TGCGCCCGAGCGGGTCAACAGGGGAATTACGAGCAGTACTTC

abundance: .
d_gene: .
v_gene: TRBV2
j_gene: TRBJ2-1
CDR3aa: CASSLGASEQFF
CDR3nt: TGTGCCAGCAGTCTGGGGGCGAGTGAGCAGTTCTTC

abundance: .
d_gene: .
v_gene: TRBV2
j_gene: TRBJ1-5
CDR3aa: CASHLGNRQPQHF
CDR3nt: TGTGCCAGCCATTTGGGCAACAGACAGCCCCAGCATTTT

abundance: .
d_gene: .
v_gene: TRBV6-6
j_gene: TRBJ1-1
CDR3aa: CASSKDRRRRTEAFF
CDR3nt: TGTGCCAGCAGCAAAGACAGGAGAAGACGGACTGAAGCTTTCTTT